A single sample gave rise to the 17 T cell receptor beta chains below, sequenced in a study of blood T cells in healthy people across ages. A sample-barcoded 5' primer and a J-beta primer mix were used in a second PCR of about 7 to 12 cycles. TCRdb re-derived calls from the 5' RACE reads in MiXCR, one entry per CDR3 protein. The sample contains about 1.4 million distinct CDR3 sequences, roughly 59% of which appear only once. Sequencing was carried out using blood. The receptor set was obtained from a man aged 18 to 30 in good health.

The chain links TRBV14 to TRBJ2-5, with D unclear. This CDR3 is 14 amino acids long. The germline gives CDR1 SGHDN, CDR2 FVKESK. V lost 1 base to trimming and J lost 4 bases, with 10 bases between them. The CDR3: CASSQVNRGETQYF. Written as DNA, the CDR3 is TGTGCCAGCAGCCAAGTCAACCGTGGAGAGACCCAGTACTTC.

The gene calls are TRBV6-5 and TRBJ2-1; D is unresolved. The J call may be faulty, since TRBJ2-7 better matches the DNA end. The CDR3 sequence is 15 residues long. The germline gives CDR1 MNHEY, CDR2 SVGAGI. CDR3 nucleotides: TGTGCCAGCAGTTACTCCACGACTGCAAACAATGAGCAGTACTTC. This encodes CASSYSTTANNEQYF.

Only a few counts were recorded for this clonotype. The CDR3 here is CASSSLAGGPDTQYF. CDR3 nucleotide sequence: TGTGCCAGCAGCTCTCTAGCGGGAGGGCCAGATACGCAGTATTTT. The J gene is TRBJ2-3, the V gene TRBV27, with TRBD2 matching over 12 bases. CDR3 length: 15 residues. The germline V gene has CDR1 MNHEY and CDR2 SMNVEV (reference sequence). The ends lost 6 bases at V and 4 bases at J; junction bases unmatched: 5.

J is TRBJ2-7 and V is TRBV2, with D uncertain. The germline V gene has CDR1 SNHLY and CDR2 FYNNEI. The V end lost 4 bases, the J end lost 6 bases, and 16 bases lay between the germline ends. The CDR3 extends over 14 amino acids. CDR3 nucleotides: TGTGCCAGCAGTGGCCTCGGCTTTCAGTCCGAGCAGTACTTC. Protein: CASSGLGFQSEQYF. Combining the CDR3 with reference TRBV2 and TRBJ2-7 gives the whole variable domain EPEVTQTPSHQVTQMGQEVILRCVPISNHLYFYWYRQILGQKVEFLVSFYNNEISEKSEIFDDQFSVERPDGSNFTLKIRSTKLEDSAMYFCASSGLGFQSEQYFGPGTRLTVT.

This clonotype was recorded many times. V usage is TRBV20-1 and J usage is TRBJ2-3; 9 nucleotides match TRBD2. The CDR3 runs 15 residues. V trimming: 0 bases; J trimming: 1 base; junction bases outside the gene matches: 2. CDR1 DFQATT and CDR2 SNEGSKA come from the germline V gene (reference sequence). CDR3 in DNA: TGCAGTGCTAGAGATCGGACTAGCGGCACAGATACGCAGTATTTT. Translated: CSARDRTSGTDTQYF.

The genes are TRBV27 and TRBJ1-5; 7 positions agree with TRBD1. The CDR3 covers 15 residues. J gave up 4 bases and V 5 bases, and 8 bases lay outside the gene matches. CDR1 and CDR2 (germline): MNHEY, SMNVEV (reference sequence). The CDR3 DNA reads TGTGCCAGCAGTCGACAGGGTGTTCGGAATCAGCCCCAGCATTTT. It yields the protein CASSRQGVRNQPQHF.

V and J are TRBV30 and TRBJ2-7; the match to TRBD1 covers 7 bases. With 5 bases clipped from V and 7 bases from J, the junction kept 17 bases outside the gene matches. This CDR3 region has 15 residues. Germline V gene data show CDR1 as GTSNPN and CDR2 as SVGIG (reference sequence). The CDR3 loop is CAWDRTGTDYNEQYF. For the CDR3, the DNA is TGTGCCTGGGATAGAACCGGGACAGATTACAATGAGCAGTACTTC.

The V call is TRBV6-6, the J call TRBJ1-2; D unclear. The V and J ends lost 7 bases and 6 bases respectively, with 15 bases between them. The CDR3 spans 13 residues. Germline V gene lookup returns CDR1 MNHNY and CDR2 SVGAGI (reference sequence). CDR3 residues: CASTSAGGNGYTF. The DNA for the CDR3 is TGTGCCAGCACCTCGGCCGGAGGGAATGGCTACACCTTC.

Only a few counts were recorded for this clonotype. The chain carries TRBV4-3 and TRBJ2-5; 7 bases line up with TRBD2. Germline loops: CDR1 LGHNA, CDR2 YSLEER. The CDR3 has 16 amino acids. V was pared by 1 base and J by 2 bases, with 7 bases of the junction left unmatched. The CDR3 DNA reads as TGCGCCAGCAGCCAAGGGTCCGGGGGGTTACAAGAGACCCAGTACTTC. As protein: CASSQGSGGLQETQYF.

This chain joins TRBV4-1 and TRBJ2-2; 11 bases align to TRBD2. Germline CDR1 reads MGHRA; CDR2 reads YSYEKL. CDR3 size: 15 residues. The J segment lost 7 bases and the V segment lost 5 bases, leaving 6 bases of the junction unmatched. CDR3 DNA sequence: TGCGCCAGCAGCTGGGCTAGCGGGAGGATCGGGGAGCTGTTTTTT. It yields the protein CASSWASGRIGELFF.

This clonotype was found once. This sequence joins TRBV4-1 and TRBJ2-1; 11 bases are a match to TRBD2. The CDR3 is 19 residues long. CDR1 MGHRA and CDR2 YSYEKL come from the germline V gene. The V gene end was trimmed by 0 bases and the J gene end by 2 bases; junction bases not matched to a gene: 9. This chain's CDR3 is CASSQEGLAAAGPYNEQFF. The CDR3 DNA sequence: TGCGCCAGCAGCCAAGAGGGACTAGCGGCAGCTGGCCCCTACAATGAGCAGTTCTTC.

This clonotype has only a few counts. The V gene is TRBV20-1, the J gene TRBJ1-2; D call uncertain. The CDR3 runs to 14 residues. V lost 0 bases and J 7 bases, leaving 15 bases between the germline ends. The V gene's germline CDR1 is DFQATT and CDR2 SNEGSKA (reference sequence). The CDR3 nucleotides are TGCAGTGCTAGAGATGTAGGGTGGGCGGGTGGCTACACCTTC. Translated: CSARDVGWAGGYTF.

V gene TRBV10-3 combines with J gene TRBJ2-5; D not certain. V was clipped by 3 bases and J by 5 bases, with 7 bases between them. CDR3 length: 12 residues. Per the germline V gene, CDR1 is ENHRY and CDR2 is SYGVKD. The CDR3: CAISEPRETQYF. The CDR3 DNA reads as TGTGCCATCAGTGAACCGCGGGAGACCCAGTACTTC.

In its sample, this clonotype was seen a few times. J is TRBJ2-4 and V is TRBV3-1; D possibly corresponds to TRBD2 (5 bases). The V gene's germline CDR1 is LGHDT and CDR2 YNNKEL (reference sequence). Trimming stripped 4 bases from V and 0 bases from J, with 13 bases between. The CDR3 has 16 amino acids. The CDR3 is CASSPPSGKAKNIQYF. CDR3 coding DNA: TGTGCCAGCAGCCCCCCTTCGGGAAAAGCCAAAAACATTCAGTACTTC.

The rearrangement links TRBV9 to TRBJ1-2, with 7 positions matching TRBD1. The V gene's germline CDR1 is SGDLS and CDR2 YYNGEE. Losses at the gene ends were 4 bases for V and 8 bases for J; bases not matched to a gene: 17. The CDR3 has 16 amino acids. As DNA, the CDR3 is TGTGCCAGCAGCTTCCAGACAGGGTATACAACGGGAGGCTACACCTTC. Amino acid sequence: CASSFQTGYTTGGYTF.

This clonotype appeared a few times. The chain couples TRBV6-5 to TRBJ1-2; TRBD1 matches at 11 bases. The junction had 4 bases not matched to a gene; V was cut back by 8 bases and J by 5 bases. Germline CDR1 reads MNHEY; CDR2 reads SVGAGI. The CDR3 is 13 amino acids. In DNA form, the CDR3 reads TGTGCCAGCCGGGACAGGGGGTTATATGGCTACACCTTC. This sequence encodes CASRDRGLYGYTF.

The rearrangement uses TRBV3-1 and TRBJ2-5; 8 nucleotides match TRBD1. V lost 0 bases, J lost 0 bases, and 9 bases stayed unmatched. This CDR3 spans 18 amino acids. Germline CDR1 and CDR2: LGHDT and YNNKEL (reference sequence). This CDR3 reads CASSQDWGQDTHQETQYF. CDR3 DNA sequence: TGTGCCAGCAGCCAAGATTGGGGACAGGACACCCACCAAGAGACCCAGTACTTC.